The present entry profiles one TCR beta chain with its context. Which antigen it targets is not known. No qualities accompany the bases; no much larger clone lies one base away. This entry belongs to a study of beta chain features in type 1 diabetes (dated by TCRdb to between 2017 and 2018). Concerning the study at large: Mean age, gender distribution, total cell number and subset yield did not differ between patients and healthy donors. A total of just under 110,000,000 sorted cells were examined across all samples, and RNA yield correlated strongly with the number of cells per subset. The study compared TCRB repertoires of sorted circulating CD4+ T cell subsets between recently diagnosed type 1 diabetes patients and matched healthy donors. Regulatory and stem cell-like memory subsets were obtained from only 8 patients and roughly eight healthy donors, while naive and central memory subsets were obtained from all 30 or so donors.

The cysteine opens and the phenylalanine closes a CDR3 of 16 amino acids. Kept here is only the CDR3 DNA, which spans 48 bases and is read in frame from base 1. After removal of 4 bases from V and 2 bases from J, the junction retains 6 bases not matched to a gene. From a lookup of the germline V gene, CDR1 and CDR2 are SGHRS and YFSETQ. General findings and caveats noted by the study authors: At VDJ recombination sites, patients with type 1 diabetes made fewer insertions and deleted more nucleotides, a pattern implying thymic rearrangement abnormalities. Because cDNA rather than genomic DNA was sequenced, highly expressing activated cells could have been over-represented, although no difference in activation and CD3 levels was found between groups. Shorter templates might be favored by PCR, yet because patient and control samples were amplified and corrected together, any such skew would affect both groups equally. The naive, central memory and regulatory TCRB repertoires appeared to resemble one another more closely among patients than among healthy donors. A moderate but significant shortening of TCRB CDR3 length was observed in type 1 diabetes patients in all four CD4+ subsets. Only small numbers of individuals were included in the HLA sub-analyses, which left unresolved whether HLA type had any influence on TCRB rearrangement.

The entire isolated RNA was reverse transcribed using the High Capacity cDNA Reverse Transcription Kit, and thus expressed TCRB transcripts were sequenced. Deep immunoSEQ sequencing was performed on naive, central memory and regulatory T cell samples, with an average of roughly 3.5 million total reads per sample. After sorted cells were lysed in RLT buffer, RNA was extracted with DNase-treated RNeasy Micro or Mini kits, with the choice depending on cell number. Each cell subset was processed separately to prevent cross-contamination, with patient and healthy donor samples processed together. The immunoSEQ multiplex PCR was used to amplify TCRB sequences from cDNA, yielding 87-bp fragments that span the CDR3 region. Sequencing of the amplicons was performed on the Illumina HiSeq platform. The source study handled its data this way. Synthetic template baselines were used to correct PCR bias computationally, reads within Hamming distance 2 were collapsed together, and singletons that could not be merged were discarded. By aligning reads against IMGT, V, D and J genes, CDR3 length, and insertions or deletions at six rearrangement sites were assigned. Within each subset, clonotype counts were normalized to sorted cell number, after which true diversity and Gini coefficients were computed with the tcR R package. The overlap coefficient, calculated on TCRB nucleotide sequences, was used to quantify repertoire sharing. The source is immuneACCESS, and TCRdb retained only in-frame sequences with V and J called. Part of the clones is not carried over; for the studies checked, unresolved V genes explain less than half of this, and the remainder is unexplained. V, J and clone size reflect that table, while D and trimming were determined from the DNA. Present in this sample are 300,000 to 400,000 clones, roughly 9.8% of which were seen just once. Of the sample, about 0.6% is held by the ten largest clones.

Each donor gave one peripheral blood draw, approximately 110 mL on average, collected into heparinised tubes. A BD FACSAria II was used to sort naive, central memory, regulatory and stem cell-like memory CD4+ T cells with a panel that included CD45RO, CCR7, CD25, CD127, CD95 and CD27. Every sorted population had a purity above 98%. PBMCs were isolated right away by Lymphoprep density gradient centrifugation and were stained directly, without culture. Samples were stained and sorted in pairs, with one healthy donor and one patient per experiment, so that batch effects were minimized. The receptor was derived from a man in his thirties or forties with type 1 diabetes. The material sequenced was central memory CD4+ T cells from blood. The rearranged chain carries TRBV5-1 and TRBJ2-3; 11 of the junction bases match TRBD2. The DNA is as follows: TGCGCCAGCAGCCTGGGGACTAGCGGATACACAGATACGCAGTATTTT. Its translation is CASSLGTSGYTDTQYF.